This TCR beta chain appears in the sequencing data of a study of shared clonotypes between healthy human individuals. V gave up 0 bases and J gave up 8 bases; unmatched junction bases: 4. Looked up from germline, CDR1 is SGHRS and CDR2 is YFSETQ. This CDR3 has 13 residues. Here immunoSEQ multiplex PCR was the method, and the copy in TCRdb shows in-frame clones only, minus some. The table shows 950,000 to 1,300,000 clones, with about 75% occurring only once. This sequence originates from a man aged 18 to 29 in good health. The rearrangement uses TRBV5-1 and TRBJ1-2; 7 bases are shared with TRBD1. Sequences were obtained from memory CD4+ T cells sorted from blood. As to subset: CD45RA-negative fraction. The CDR3 protein is CASSLARQGGYTF. CDR3 nucleotides: TGCGCCAGCAGCTTGGCCCGACAGGGAGGCTACACCTTC.